This passage covers 19 T cell receptor beta chains from one sample sequenced in a study of cytomegalovirus exposure and HLA in healthy donors. This table comes from immunoSEQ multiplex PCR, and its TCRdb copy is limited to in-frame clones, with some not included. The sample has under 150,000 clones; roughly 90% are singletons. What was sequenced was PBMCs. These receptors all stem from a woman aged 18-29 years in good health and CMV-seronegative.

The chain has TRBV7-2 and TRBJ2-2; 7 bases agree with TRBD2. V lost 0 bases and J lost 2; bases outside the gene matches: 3. Germline-derived CDR1 and CDR2 are SGHTA and FQGNSA. CDR3 size: 16 residues. The DNA of the CDR3 is TGTGCCAGCAGCTTAGCGGGAGGGTTTAACACCGGGGAGCTGTTTTTT. This codes for CASSLAGGFNTGELFF.

The chain employs TRBV10-2 and TRBJ2-5; possibly TRBD2 for D (6 bases). The germline CDR1 and CDR2 sequences are WSHSY and SAAADI. The V end was cut by 3 bases, the J end by 6 bases, with 11 bases between. This CDR3 region has 13 residues. DNA of the CDR3: TGCGCCAGCAGTGAAGGCGGGATAAAGACCCAGTACTTC. Its translation is CASSEGGIKTQYF.

This rearrangement joins TRBV5-1 to TRBJ1-6; 7 bases fit TRBD1. The CDR3 covers 12 residues. CDR1 is SGHRS, CDR2 YFSETQ, per germline. J lost 10 bases, V lost 5 bases, and 3 bases had no gene match. This chain's CDR3 is CASRTGDSPLHF. CDR3 nucleotide sequence: TGCGCCAGCAGAACAGGGGACTCACCCCTCCACTTT. The full variable domain, with the rest looked up from reference TRBV5-1 and TRBJ1-6, is KAGVTQTPRYLIKTRGQQVTLSCSPISGHRSVSWYQQTPGQGLQFLFEYFSETQRNKGNFPGRFSGRQFSNSRSEMNVSTLELGDSALYLCASRTGDSPLHFGNGTRLTVT.

Remarks on this clone: The identical CDR3 is also encoded by other nucleotide sequences in the sample. This chain links TRBV19 with TRBJ1-2; 9 bases fit TRBD1. CDR1 and CDR2 (germline): LNHDA, SQIVND (reference sequence). The CDR3 runs 13 residues. V lost 6 bases to trimming and J lost 5 bases; unmatched junction nucleotides: 4. This CDR3 is CASSRTGDYGYTF. The CDR3 DNA sequence: TGTGCCAGTAGCAGGACAGGGGATTATGGCTACACCTTC.

The rearrangement uses TRBV27 and TRBJ2-1; a weak D match, TRBD2 (6 bases). V lost 6 bases to trimming and J lost 2 bases, with 26 bases between them. The CDR3 is made up of 19 amino acids. CDR1 MNHEY and CDR2 SMNVEV come from the germline V gene (reference sequence). The CDR3 protein is CASRILAPRGEEPYNEQFF. CDR3 coding DNA: TGTGCCAGCAGAATTTTAGCCCCCCGCGGGGAGGAACCCTACAATGAGCAGTTCTTC.

The chain employs TRBV6-5 and TRBJ2-2; 8 bases fit TRBD2. The J segment lost 4 bases and the V segment lost 2 bases, leaving 6 bases of the junction unmatched. The CDR3 extends over 16 amino acids. The germline gives CDR1 MNHEY, CDR2 SVGAGI. Here the CDR3 reads CASSYGAGGPTGELFF. In nucleotides, the CDR3 is TGTGCCAGCAGTTACGGCGCGGGAGGTCCCACCGGGGAGCTGTTTTTT.

V usage is TRBV28 and J usage is TRBJ2-7; a weak D match, TRBD2 (5 bases). Trimming left V 4 bases short and J 5 bases short, with 9 bases between. Germline lookup yields CDR1 MDHEN and CDR2 SYDVKM. The CDR3 covers 12 residues. CDR3 protein: CASSSPTNEQYF. The DNA for the CDR3 is TGTGCCAGCAGTTCCCCGACTAACGAGCAGTACTTC.

This clone was observed a single time. The chain joins TRBV15 to TRBJ2-1, with 9 bases matching TRBD2. The CDR3 loop spans 15 amino acids. After removal of 5 bases from V and 8 bases from J, the junction contained 10 bases not matched to a gene. CDR1 and CDR2 (germline): LNHNV, YYDKDF (reference sequence). CDR3 sequence (DNA): TGTGCCACCAGCCGGGGCGGGGGGGCCTCCCATGAGCAGTTCTTC. As protein: CATSRGGGASHEQFF.

The V gene is TRBV21-1, the J gene TRBJ2-3; the table's TRBD2 call for D was not verified on the DNA. TRBV21-1 is a pseudogene segment. This CDR3 has 17 amino acids. CDR3 DNA sequence: TGTGCCAGCAGAATAGAAGGGACTAGCGGGAGCACAGATACGCAGTATTTT. Translating gives CASRIEGTSGSTDTQYF.

The chain carries TRBV7-2 and TRBJ1-2; 9 bases fit TRBD1. The CDR3 length is 14 residues. Germline V gene data show CDR1 as SGHTA and CDR2 as FQGNSA. V was pared by 4 bases and J by 8 bases, with 8 bases of the junction left unmatched. The CDR3 nucleotides read TGTGCCAGCAGCTCAACCGGGACAGGGAAAGGCTACACCTTC. Protein product: CASSSTGTGKGYTF. Using reference TRBV7-2 and TRBJ1-2 for the parts outside the CDR3, the full variable domain is GAGVSQSPSNKVTEKGKDVELRCDPISGHTALYWYRQSLGQGLEFLIYFQGNSAPDKSGLPSDRFSAERTGGSVSTLTIQRTQQEDSAVYLCASSSTGTGKGYTFGSGTRLTVV.

CDR3 nucleotides: TGTGCCAGCAGCGACACAGGGGGCTCGGATTACAATGAGCAGTTCTTC. It specifies CASSDTGGSDYNEQFF. The V call is TRBV7-9, the J call TRBJ2-1; 9 positions agree with TRBD1. The CDR3 length is 16 residues. V trimming: 5 bases; J trimming: 4 bases; junction bases outside the gene matches: 9. CDR1 is SEHNR, CDR2 FQNEAQ, per germline (reference sequence).

The chain joins TRBV6-1 to TRBJ1-2, with D tentatively TRBD1 (6 bases). Deletions cut 11 bases from V and 0 bases from J, with 16 bases between. The CDR3 length is 14 residues. Per germline, CDR1 MNHNS and CDR2 SASEGT. CDR3 nucleotide sequence: TGTGCCGGGCGGGGGCCATTTCCTAACTATGGCTACACCTTC. Amino acids: CAGRGPFPNYGYTF.

This clone was counted a single time. The gene calls are TRBV6-5 and TRBJ1-3, with D hard to call. V was shortened by 7 bases and J by 7 bases, with 14 bases between the two germline ends. Germline V CDR1 and CDR2: MNHEY, SVGAGI. This CDR3 spans 13 amino acids. CDR3 residues: CASKESSGNTIYF. The DNA of the CDR3 is TGTGCCAGCAAGGAGTCGTCGGGGAACACCATATATTTT.

The chain has TRBV5-4 and TRBJ1-2; 9 positions agree with TRBD1. There are 15 residues in the CDR3. J gave up 8 bases and V 1 base, and 9 bases lay outside the gene matches. Germline CDR1 and CDR2: SGHNT and YYREEE (reference sequence). DNA of the CDR3: TGTGCCAGCAGCTTGCGGATGGGACAGGGAACCGGCTACACCTTC. Residues: CASSLRMGQGTGYTF.

The chain recombines TRBV4-1 with TRBJ1-2; 7 positions match TRBD1. The trim removed 5 bases at V and 0 bases at J, leaving 0 bases unmatched. In germline, CDR1 is MGHRA, CDR2 YSYEKL. CDR3 length: 13 residues. The CDR3 DNA is TGCGCCAGCAGCGGGACAGCTAACTATGGCTACACCTTC. Translation gives CASSGTANYGYTF.

The rearrangement links TRBV27 to TRBJ1-1; TRBD1 aligns across 8 bases. The trim removed 7 bases at V and 3 bases at J, leaving 10 bases unmatched. This CDR3 has 15 residues. Germline V gene sequence: CDR1 MNHEY, CDR2 SMNVEV (reference sequence). This CDR3 is CASNPQGEVDTEAFF. For the CDR3, the DNA is TGTGCCAGCAATCCACAGGGGGAGGTAGACACTGAAGCTTTCTTT.

The V call is TRBV11-2, the J call TRBJ1-1, with TRBD1 identical over 8 bases. With V trimmed by 4 bases and J by 5 bases, 9 bases remained unmatched. The CDR3 totals 15 residues. Germline CDR1 SGHAT, CDR2 FQNNGV. In DNA, the CDR3 is TGTGCCAGCAGCTCGGGACAGGTGGTGGGAACTGAAGCTTTCTTT. Protein: CASSSGQVVGTEAFF. Full variable domain (rest looked up from reference TRBV11-2 and TRBJ1-1): EAGVAQSPRYKIIEKRQSVAFWCNPISGHATLYWYQQILGQGPKLLIQFQNNGVVDDSQLPKDRFSAERLKGVDSTLKIQPAKLEDSAVYLCASSSGQVVGTEAFFGQGTRLTVV.

The V call is TRBV27, the J call TRBJ1-1, with 7 bases identical to TRBD1. V gave up 6 bases and J gave up 3 bases; unmatched junction bases: 7. From germline, CDR1 is MNHEY and CDR2 SMNVEV (reference sequence). This CDR3 region has 14 residues. CDR3 sequence: CASSLGGGDTEAFF. In nucleotides, the CDR3 is TGTGCCAGCAGCCTAGGGGGCGGTGACACTGAAGCTTTCTTT.

The genes are TRBV6-1 and TRBJ1-2, with TRBD1 matching over 7 bases. The CDR3 extends over 14 amino acids. Looked up from germline, CDR1 is MNHNS and CDR2 is SASEGT. Trimming took 4 bases from V and 4 from J; bases not matched to a gene: 6. The DNA of the CDR3 is TGTGCCAGCAGTGGACAGGGCCTGATCTATGGCTACACCTTC. Its protein is CASSGQGLIYGYTF.